This TCR beta chain was identified in a study of blood T cells in healthy people across ages. Donors were healthy Caucasian individuals from Russia aged roughly 6 to 90. Every sample had a minimum of 6.5 million PBMCs isolated. Germline V gene lookup returns CDR1 SNHLY and CDR2 FYNNEI. The CDR3 contains 12 residues. Deletions cut 11 bases from V and 4 bases from J, with 12 bases between. Study-level findings and limits: Considered underestimates were the diversity estimates obtained from one million T cells. Roughly linear declines in TCR beta diversity per million T cells occurred with age.

A word on this clonotype: Its matching antigen is unknown.

Alongside a J-beta primer mix, a sample-barcoded 5' primer served in a second PCR lasting 7 to 11 cycles. TCRdb re-analysed the 5' RACE reads in MiXCR, keeping a single row per CDR3 protein. This sample has 1.5 million to 2 million distinct CDR3 sequences, with 49% found just once. The clonotype originates from a middle-aged woman in good health. The V call is TRBV2, the J call TRBJ1-3; D is unresolved. Sequenced material: blood. The CDR3 sequence is CAAKLPGNTIYF. The CDR3 DNA is TGTGCCGCGAAATTACCCGGAAACACCATATATTTT.